This T cell receptor beta chain was profiled in a study of T cell responses to AZD1222 COVID-19 vaccine. Study observations and caveats: Spike-specific TCR breadth and depth both grew after two AZD1222 doses.

Profiled with immunoSEQ multiplex PCR; TCRdb holds only in-frame clones, not every one. The repertoire consists of roughly 170,000 clones, with 90% occurring once and the leading ten covering around 3%. Notes on this clone: Its cognate antigen is unknown.

The starting material was peripheral blood, obtained on day 0 of AZD1222 vaccination. The receptor was derived from an adult in good health.

CDR3 sequence: CASTSGGTVNTEAFF. The CDR3 DNA follows: TGTGCCAGCACCTCCGGGGGGACGGTGAACACTGAAGCTTTCTTT. This chain links TRBV27 with TRBJ1-1; a possible D gene is TRBD1 (5 bases). The CDR3 sequence is 15 residues long. V lost 7 bases to trimming and J lost 0 bases, with 15 bases between them. Germline V gene sequence: CDR1 MNHEY, CDR2 SMNVEV (reference sequence).